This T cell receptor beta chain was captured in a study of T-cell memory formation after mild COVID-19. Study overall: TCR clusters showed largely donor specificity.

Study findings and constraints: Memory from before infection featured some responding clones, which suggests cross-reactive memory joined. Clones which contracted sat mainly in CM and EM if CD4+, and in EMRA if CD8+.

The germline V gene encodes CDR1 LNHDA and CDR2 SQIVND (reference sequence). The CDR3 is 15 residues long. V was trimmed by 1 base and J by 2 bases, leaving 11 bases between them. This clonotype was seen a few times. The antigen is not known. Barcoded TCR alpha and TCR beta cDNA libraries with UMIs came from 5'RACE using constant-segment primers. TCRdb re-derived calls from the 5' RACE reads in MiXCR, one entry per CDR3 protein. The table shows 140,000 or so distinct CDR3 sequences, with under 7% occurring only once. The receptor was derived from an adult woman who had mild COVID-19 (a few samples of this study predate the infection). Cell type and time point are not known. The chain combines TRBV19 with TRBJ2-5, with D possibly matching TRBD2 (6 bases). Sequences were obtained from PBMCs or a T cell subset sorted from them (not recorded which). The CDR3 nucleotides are TGTGCCAGTAGTATAGGGAGGGCCCTACAAGAGACCCAGTACTTC. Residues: CASSIGRALQETQYF.